This record covers a single T cell receptor (beta chain). Its target is unknown. This specimen belongs to a study of OX40 agonist ivuxolimab in advanced cancers. About the research overall: The treatment was a fully human IgG2 OX40 agonist, ivuxolimab. Antecedent anti-PD-1, anti-PD-L1 or anti-CTLA-4 therapy was permissible, with about 39% having received some. Study-level findings and limits: There were, on average, more expanded clones in CD8+ T cells than in CD4+.

Looked up from germline, CDR1 is LGHNA and CDR2 is YSLEER. This CDR3 is 15 amino acids long. Trimming stripped 2 bases from V and 3 bases from J, with 13 bases between. Produced via immunoSEQ multiplex PCR; TCRdb's table is partial and in-frame only. The sample lists about 52,000 clones, about 88% occurring once. The sequence came from an adult with an advanced solid tumor such as melanoma, head and neck, liver or kidney cancer. The sample in question was CD4+ or CD8+ T cells sorted from blood, obtained in a trial of the OX40 agonist ivuxolimab. The genes are TRBV4-3 and TRBJ2-5; D unresolved. Written as DNA, the CDR3 is TGCGCCAGCAGCCAACGCCAAGGTGGGGAAGAGACCCAGTACTTC. Translating it yields CASSQRQGGEETQYF.